This T cell receptor beta chain was captured by sequencing in a study of blood T cell repertoires in COVID-19. J gave up 4 bases and V 4 bases, and 7 bases lay outside the gene matches. This CDR3 spans 15 amino acids. Germline V CDR1 and CDR2: KGHSH, LQKENI. TCRdb's copy holds only in-frame clones and misses some; the assay was immunoSEQ multiplex PCR. The sample holds under 200,000 clones; roughly 81% are singletons and the top ten take around 4.9%. The receptor was isolated from a woman of 80 years or more with acute or convalescent COVID-19. Sequencing was done on a sample of peripheral blood. The chain couples TRBV18 to TRBJ1-3; 7 positions match TRBD1. The CDR3 DNA reads TGTGCCAGCTCACGACAACAGGGGACCGGAAACACCATATATTTT. Translated: CASSRQQGTGNTIYF.